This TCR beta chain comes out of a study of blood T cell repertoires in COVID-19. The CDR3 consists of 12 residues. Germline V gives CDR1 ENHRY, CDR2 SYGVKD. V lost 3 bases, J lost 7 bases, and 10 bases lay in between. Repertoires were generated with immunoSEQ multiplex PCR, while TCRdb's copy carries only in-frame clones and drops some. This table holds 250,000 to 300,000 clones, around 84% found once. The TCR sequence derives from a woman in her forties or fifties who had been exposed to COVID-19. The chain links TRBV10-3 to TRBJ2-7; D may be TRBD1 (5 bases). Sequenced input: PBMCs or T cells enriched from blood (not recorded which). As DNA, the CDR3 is TGTGCCATCAGTGACAGGGAAGGGGAGCAGTACTTC. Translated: CAISDREGEQYF.